Listed here are 25 T cell receptor beta chains from one sample, sequenced in a study of T cell repertoires in cytomegalovirus infection. Which antigens these TCRs recognize remains unknown. MiXCR was run by TCRdb on the reads, yielding one entry per CDR3 protein. The table has about 470,000 distinct CDR3 sequences, approximately 40% seen once. The sequencing here drew on cultured PBMCs, taken from culture after CMV antigen stimulation. The receptors here all came from a human donor in good health (CMV status not recorded). Some clones in this sample may be carry-over from other donors' samples.

The chain employs TRBV7-6 and TRBJ2-1; D call uncertain. Germline loops: CDR1 SGHVS, CDR2 FNYEAQ. Trimming cost V 7 bases and J 7 bases, with 8 bases left between them. This CDR3 region has 11 residues. The CDR3 sequence: CASNWGNEQFF. The DNA of the CDR3 is TGTGCCAGCAACTGGGGAAATGAGCAGTTCTTC. The whole variable domain, filled in from reference TRBV7-6 and TRBJ2-1, reads GAGVSQSPRYKVTKRGQDVALRCDPISGHVSLYWYRQALGQGPEFLTYFNYEAQQDKSGLPNDRFSAERPEGSISTLTIQRTEQRDSAMYRCASNWGNEQFFGPGTRLTVL.

This clonotype was seen a handful of times. V and J are TRBV6-2 or TRBV6-3 and TRBJ2-5; TRBD2 matches at 14 bases. The CDR3 totals 15 residues. V shed 6 bases, J shed 3 bases, and the junction held 3 bases outside the gene matches. Germline values: CDR1 MNHEY, CDR2 SVGEGT. In DNA form, the CDR3 reads TGTGCCAGCAGCCGACTAGCGGGAGGGAAAGAGACCCAGTACTTC. It is translated as CASSRLAGGKETQYF.

V and J are TRBV27 and TRBJ1-5; D is possibly TRBD1 (6 bases). From germline, CDR1 is MNHEY and CDR2 SMNVEV (reference sequence). This CDR3 is built from 15 residues. Trimming took 1 base from V and 8 from J, leaving 15 bases between them. CDR3 region: CASSLYFRGGEPQHF. In DNA form, the CDR3 reads TGTGCCAGCAGTTTATATTTCAGGGGAGGGGAGCCCCAGCATTTT.

The chain has TRBV6-6 and TRBJ2-5, with D tentatively TRBD1 (6 bases). CDR3 length: 16 amino acids. The germline V and J ends were trimmed by 2 bases and 1 base, with 14 bases remaining between them. Germline V gene lookup returns CDR1 MNHNY and CDR2 SVGAGI (reference sequence). CDR3 nucleotide sequence: TGTGCCAGCAGTTACACGCGGCCGACAGGCCAAGAGACCCAGTACTTC. This codes for CASSYTRPTGQETQYF.

This chain joins TRBV7-2 and TRBJ2-7, with D possibly matching TRBD2 (5 bases). Germline V gene sequence: CDR1 SGHTA, CDR2 FQGNSA. The V and J ends lost 5 bases and 5 bases respectively, with 19 bases between them. CDR3 size: 15 residues. In DNA form, the CDR3 reads TGTGCCAGCAGCCCATCGAGAGGGAGCGTTGACGAGCAGTACTTC. Translation gives CASSPSRGSVDEQYF.

CDR3 region: CAWSMDTAYNEQFF. In DNA, the CDR3 is TGTGCCTGGAGTATGGATACCGCCTACAATGAGCAGTTCTTC. This rearrangement joins TRBV30 to TRBJ2-1, with D uncertain. The CDR3 contains 14 residues. CDR1 and CDR2 from the germline V gene are GTSNPN and SVGIG (reference sequence). Trimming removed 2 bases from V and 2 bases from J, with 10 bases in between.

The table lists this clonotype with a few counts. The J gene is TRBJ2-7, the V gene TRBV7-9; TRBD2 aligns across 7 bases. Trimming at V came to 0 bases and at J to 0 bases, leaving 5 bases not matched to a gene. Germline loops: CDR1 SEHNR, CDR2 FQNEAQ (reference sequence). The CDR3 has 16 residues. Written as DNA, the CDR3 is TGTGCCAGCAGCTTAGCGAAACTAGCGAGCTCCTACGAGCAGTACTTC. Its protein product is CASSLAKLASSYEQYF.

In this sample, this clonotype turned up a few times. This chain uses TRBV20-1 with TRBJ2-7, with TRBD2 identical over 10 bases. The V gene end was trimmed by 7 bases and the J gene end by 7 bases; junction bases not matched to a gene: 13. Germline CDR1 is DFQATT and CDR2 is SNEGSKA (reference sequence). The CDR3 has 14 amino acids. The chain's CDR3 is CSVPGTSVYLEQYF. CDR3 coding DNA: TGCAGTGTCCCAGGGACTAGCGTATATTTGGAGCAGTACTTC.

The rearrangement uses TRBV3-1 and TRBJ2-1; D not certain. Trimming stripped 5 bases from V and 4 bases from J, with 9 bases between. This CDR3 is built from 13 residues. The germline V gene has CDR1 LGHDT and CDR2 YNNKEL (reference sequence). The CDR3 loop reads CASSARVYNEQFF. CDR3 bases: TGTGCCAGCAGCGCCCGGGTTTACAATGAGCAGTTCTTC.

This clonotype was detected a few times. The V and J genes are TRBV7-9 and TRBJ2-1; the D is unclear. Germline-derived CDR1 and CDR2 are SEHNR and FQNEAQ (reference sequence). V was clipped by 2 bases and J by 10 bases, with 9 bases between them. CDR3 size: 12 residues. This CDR3 reads CASSLRWSEQFF. The CDR3 DNA is TGTGCCAGCAGCTTACGGTGGTCCGAGCAGTTCTTC.

The chain is built from TRBV7-2 and TRBJ2-7; D is unclear. V lost 4 bases, J lost 4 bases, and 14 bases lay in between. CDR1 is SGHTA and CDR2 is FQGNSA in the germline V gene. This CDR3 comprises 14 residues. The CDR3 sequence is CASSSSGSTYEQYF. The DNA of the CDR3 is TGTGCCAGCAGCTCGTCCGGGTCCACGTACGAGCAGTACTTC.

The chain uses TRBV6-1 and TRBJ2-5, with a tentative D call TRBD1 (5 bases). CDR1 MNHNS and CDR2 SASEGT come from the germline V gene. V shed 2 bases and J shed 4 bases, with 17 bases lying between them. The CDR3 covers 16 residues. Here the CDR3 reads CASSESVGLRGETQYF. DNA of the CDR3: TGTGCCAGCAGTGAATCGGTGGGCCTTAGGGGAGAGACCCAGTACTTC.

This clonotype was seen more than once but under ten times. In DNA, the CDR3 is TGTGCCAGCAGCAAAAAGCATTCCTATTCCACAGATACGCAGTATTTT. Residues: CASSKKHSYSTDTQYF. The genes are TRBV7-2 and TRBJ2-3; D remains ambiguous. The germline V and J ends were trimmed by 5 bases and 2 bases, with 17 bases remaining between them. Germline-derived CDR1 and CDR2 are SGHTA and FQGNSA. The CDR3 covers 16 residues.

V and J are TRBV6-8 and TRBJ1-1; D is uncertain. CDR1 is MNHGY, CDR2 SAAAGT, per germline. The CDR3 contains 12 residues. The V gene lost 2 bases and the J gene lost 6 bases, with 7 bases spanning the gap. As DNA, the CDR3 is TGTGCCAGCAGTTACGAGGGTCCTGAAGCTTTCTTT. This encodes CASSYEGPEAFF.

A few counts support this clonotype. The chain couples TRBV19 to TRBJ2-1, with 14 nucleotides matching TRBD2. J was trimmed by 8 bases and V by 5 bases; bases with no gene match: 8. The CDR3 sequence is 16 residues long. CDR1 is LNHDA and CDR2 is SQIVND in the germline V gene (reference sequence). The CDR3 DNA reads as TGTGCCAGTAGTGTTTCCGGGACTAGCGGGAGTCATGAGCAGTTCTTC. It codes for CASSVSGTSGSHEQFF. The full variable domain, in which reference TRBV19 and TRBJ2-1 provide the parts outside the CDR3, is DGGITQSPKYLFRKEGQNVTLSCEQNLNHDAMYWYRQDPGQGLRLIYYSQIVNDFQKGDIAEGYSVSREKKESFPLTVTSAQKNPTAFYLCASSVSGTSGSHEQFFGPGTRLTVL.

This chain joins TRBV19 and TRBJ2-3; D gene unclear. The V gene's germline CDR1 is LNHDA and CDR2 SQIVND (reference sequence). The length of the CDR3 is 15 residues. V was shortened by 5 bases and J by 5 bases, with 17 bases between the two germline ends. The CDR3 region has the DNA TGTGCCAGTAGTTCCTCGGTTTTGAAGGTAGATACGCAGTATTTT. Protein sequence: CASSSSVLKVDTQYF.

The chain couples TRBV29-1 to TRBJ2-1; 10 bases agree with TRBD2. Germline lookup yields CDR1 SQVTM and CDR2 ANQGSEA. This CDR3 is 16 amino acids long. V trimming: 4 bases; J trimming: 0 bases; junction bases outside the gene matches: 6. Written as DNA, the CDR3 is TGCAGCGTTGCCCCCGGGACTAGCGTCTCCTACAATGAGCAGTTCTTC. Residues: CSVAPGTSVSYNEQFF.

This clonotype was observed a few times. The gene calls are TRBV6-1 and TRBJ2-7; D remains unclear. V lost 4 bases and J 1 base, leaving 11 bases between the germline ends. CDR1 is MNHNS, CDR2 SASEGT, per germline. This CDR3 has 14 amino acids. DNA for the CDR3: TGTGCCAGCAGTGTGATAGGATATTCCTACGAGCAGTACTTC. This translates into CASSVIGYSYEQYF.

The chain uses TRBV5-1 and TRBJ2-3; no reliable D call. Trimming took off 4 bases at V and 3 bases at J, with 15 bases between the two ends. This CDR3 has 15 amino acids. Per germline, CDR1 SGHRS and CDR2 YFSETQ. The CDR3 region has the DNA TGCGCCAGCAGCCCACCCCGGGTTGGGACAGATACGCAGTATTTT. Residues: CASSPPRVGTDTQYF.

The rearrangement uses TRBV10-2 and TRBJ1-1; D remains unclear. Trimming took off 7 bases at V and 4 bases at J, with 13 bases between the two ends. The germline V gene has CDR1 WSHSY and CDR2 SAAADI. There are 13 residues in the CDR3. The CDR3 spells CASTTPGFTEAFF. CDR3 in DNA: TGCGCCAGCACCACACCGGGGTTCACTGAAGCTTTCTTT.

This rearrangement joins TRBV12-3 or TRBV12-4 to TRBJ2-7; TRBD2 matches 7 bases. The CDR3 sequence is 16 residues long. V dropped 6 bases and J dropped 6; count of bases not matched to a gene: 17. DNA of the CDR3: TGTGCCAGCAGCCTTACCTCCGGGACTATGGCGCGCGAGCAGTACTTC. Amino acid sequence: CASSLTSGTMAREQYF.

This clonotype occurred a few times. The genes are TRBV7-2 and TRBJ1-5; D call uncertain. Trimming cost V 3 bases and J 0 bases, with 9 bases left between them. The germline V gene has CDR1 SGHTA and CDR2 FQGNSA. The CDR3 loop spans 15 amino acids. The CDR3 DNA sequence: TGTGCCAGCAGCTTCGCGACATATAGCAATCAGCCCCAGCATTTT. Translation: CASSFATYSNQPQHF. Using reference TRBV7-2 and TRBJ1-5 for the parts outside the CDR3, the full variable domain is GAGVSQSPSNKVTEKGKDVELRCDPISGHTALYWYRQSLGQGLEFLIYFQGNSAPDKSGLPSDRFSAERTGGSVSTLTIQRTQQEDSAVYLCASSFATYSNQPQHFGDGTRLSIL.

To note about this clonotype: One end of the junction does not line up with germline, which may come from a read error. CDR3 region: CASSQAQDSNQPQHF. In nucleotides, the CDR3 is TGTGCCAGCAGCCAGGCTCAAGATAGCAATCAGCCCCAGCATTTT. V gene TRBV4-1 combines with J gene TRBJ1-5; the D is unclear. Germline CDR1 reads MGHRA; CDR2 reads YSYEKL. The CDR3 runs 15 residues.

This clonotype occurred a few times. V and J are TRBV4-2 and TRBJ1-3; 7 bases align to TRBD1. This CDR3 comprises 15 residues. Germline V gene lookup returns CDR1 LGHNA and CDR2 YNFKEQ. J gave up 2 bases and V 2 bases, and 3 bases lay outside the gene matches. The CDR3 coding sequence is TGTGCCAGCAGCCAAAGACAGGGACCTGGAAACACCATATATTTT. Encoded protein: CASSQRQGPGNTIYF.

This clonotype has only a few counts. The chain recombines TRBV7-9 with TRBJ1-2; D ambiguous. The V end lost 7 bases, the J end lost 6 bases, and 15 bases lay between the germline ends. Germline V gene sequence: CDR1 SEHNR, CDR2 FQNEAQ (reference sequence). This CDR3 region has 13 residues. The CDR3 spells CASKLWVADGYTF. The CDR3 region has the DNA TGTGCCAGCAAACTGTGGGTAGCCGATGGCTACACCTTC. The whole variable domain, filled in from reference TRBV7-9 and TRBJ1-2, reads DTGVSQNPRHKITKRGQNVTFRCDPISEHNRLYWYRQTLGQGPEFLTYFQNEAQLEKSRLLSDRFSAERPKGSFSTLEIQRTEQGDSAMYLCASKLWVADGYTFGSGTRLTVV.